This TCR beta chain derives from a study of hypomethylating agent response in myelodysplastic syndrome. The V end lost 5 bases, the J end lost 0 bases, and 11 bases lay between the germline ends. CDR3 length: 15 residues. Germline CDR1 and CDR2: SNHLY and FYNNEI. In the authors' workflow: Previously reported viral-epitope specificity per VDJdb covered 1.7% of about 160,000 unique clonotypes. Assay: immunoSEQ multiplex PCR; the TCRdb copy retains only in-frame clones and omits some. The V and J calls and the clone size are those of that table, but D and trimming were determined from the DNA. The table includes 1,600 or so clones, 60% to 80% detected once. Study observations and caveats: After treatment, novel clonotypes emerged more in responders, contracted ones more in non-responders. After hypomethylating agent treatment, diversity and clonality showed no significant change, overall or by response.

Points on this clone: Its target is unknown.

The TCR comes from a human donor with myelodysplastic syndrome. Sequences were derived from bone marrow, sampled before or after starting hypomethylating agent treatment for myelodysplastic syndrome (not recorded which). The V and J genes are TRBV2 and TRBJ1-5; D gene unclear. In nucleotides, the CDR3 is TGTGCCAGCAGTTGGACGGCGTATAGCAATCAGCCCCAGCATTTT. Its protein is CASSWTAYSNQPQHF.